The rows below give T cell receptor beta chains drawn from one sample of a study of CD8 T cells in ankylosing spondylitis. MiXCR, run by TCRdb on the 5' RACE reads, gives a single entry per CDR3 protein. The data show around 300,000 distinct CDR3 sequences, roughly 20% seen once. The sample comprised blood, either unsorted or a sorted T cell fraction (not recorded which). The source is a female donor with ankylosing spondylitis or in good health (not recorded which). Each CDR3 is given with its conserved first and last residue. D genes are given only for firm matches. Expanded clones get a size class; other rows say once, few or many, or leave the size out.

cdr3_length	v_call	d_call	j_call	clone_size	cdr3_nt	cdr3_aa
15	TRBV4-3	.	TRBJ2-7	.	TGCGCCAGCAGCCAAGTACAGGGCAGAACCTACGAGCAGTACTTC	CASSQVQGRTYEQYF
14	TRBV29-1	.	TRBJ1-3	few	TGCAGCGTTATTTTCAGAAGCTCTGGAAACACCATATATTTT	CSVIFRSSGNTIYF
15	TRBV4-3	.	TRBJ2-3	.	TGCGCCAGCAGCCAAACAGGACTTAGCACAGATACGCAGTATTTT	CASSQTGLSTDTQYF
17	TRBV10-3	TRBD2	TRBJ2-7	.	TGTGCCATCAAAGCTAGCGGAGGTTGGTCAACCGGGGGCGAGCAGTACTTC	CAIKASGGWSTGGEQYF
16	TRBV9	TRBD2	TRBJ2-1	.	TGTGCCAGCAGCGTAGGGGGGACTAGCGGGAGTAATGAGCAGTTCTTC	CASSVGGTSGSNEQFF
15	TRBV28	TRBD2	TRBJ2-5	.	TGTGCCAGCAGTTTATATAGCGGGAGACGAGAGACCCAGTACTTC	CASSLYSGRRETQYF
15	TRBV20-1	.	TRBJ2-7	.	TGCAGTGCTAGGGACCTTAGCAGATTCTCCTACGAGCAGTACTTC	CSARDLSRFSYEQYF
13	TRBV20-1	TRBD2	TRBJ2-7	.	TGCAGTCAGAAGACTAGCGGGACCTACGAGCAGTACTTC	CSQKTSGTYEQYF
14	TRBV4-3	.	TRBJ2-3	many	TGCGCCAGCAGCCCAGCTGAGAGGGGAGATACGCAGTATTTT	CASSPAERGDTQYF
15	TRBV5-1	.	TRBJ2-7	many	TGCGCCAGCAGCTTGGGTACAGGGAAGACCTACGAGCAGTACTTC	CASSLGTGKTYEQYF
13	TRBV6-6	TRBD1	TRBJ2-5	.	TGTGCCAGCAGGAGGGGGCTGGGGGAGACCCAGTACTTC	CASRRGLGETQYF
16	TRBV20-1	TRBD2	TRBJ2-1	few	TGCAGTGCTAGACCTCTTAGCGGGAGCCCTTACAATGAGCAGTTCTTC	CSARPLSGSPYNEQFF
17	TRBV7-2	TRBD1	TRBJ2-6	few	TGTGCCAGCAGCTTAGTCTTTACAGGGGCCGGGGCCAACGTCCTGACTTTC	CASSLVFTGAGANVLTF
14	TRBV12-3/TRBV12-4	.	TRBJ2-3	once	TGTGCCAGCAGTCTAGACCCTAGAATCGGTACGCAGTATTTT	CASSLDPRIGTQYF
13	TRBV20-1	TRBD1	TRBJ2-7	few	TGCAGTGCCCTCGGGACAGGGCTCTACGAGCAGTACTTC	CSALGTGLYEQYF
14	TRBV5-1	.	TRBJ2-3	few	TGCGCCAGCAGCAGGACGGACAACACAGATACGCAGTATTTT	CASSRTDNTDTQYF
16	TRBV5-1	.	TRBJ1-5	few	TGCGCCAGCAGCCTCGGGACAACTTCTAGCAATCAGCCCCAGCATTTT	CASSLGTTSSNQPQHF
16	TRBV20-1	.	TRBJ2-6	.	TGCAGTGCTAGAGATCGCCACAACTCTGGGGCCAACGTCCTGACTTTC	CSARDRHNSGANVLTF
16	TRBV4-3	TRBD2	TRBJ2-1	few	TGCGCCAGCAGCCGGTCGACTAGCGGGAATTACAATGAGCAGTTCTTC	CASSRSTSGNYNEQFF
15	TRBV10-3	TRBD1	TRBJ1-4	few	TGTGCCATCAGCCTACAGGGGGGAACTAATGAAAAACTGTTTTTT	CAISLQGGTNEKLFF
16	TRBV14	.	TRBJ2-2	.	TGTGCCAGCAGCCAGAGAAGGGGCTTCAACACCGGGGAGCTGTTTTTT	CASSQRRGFNTGELFF
13	TRBV6-2/TRBV6-3	.	TRBJ2-7	few	TGTGCCAGCACCCCAGGGGTTGCCTACGAGCAGTACTTC	CASTPGVAYEQYF
14	TRBV20-1	.	TRBJ2-2	.	TGCAGTGCTGTACGGGACTCGGACACCGGGGAGCTGTTTTTT	CSAVRDSDTGELFF
15	TRBV7-2	.	TRBJ2-1	many	TGTGCCAGCAGCTCAAACGGACTAAGAAACAATGAGCAGTTCTTC	CASSSNGLRNNEQFF
15	TRBV20-1	.	TRBJ1-3	.	TGCAGTGCTAGAGCCCCGAGCTTGGCTGGAAACACCATATATTTT	CSARAPSLAGNTIYF
12	TRBV20-1	.	TRBJ1-1	.	TGCAGTGCTAGGTCCGGGGCGACTGAAGCTTTCTTT	CSARSGATEAFF
12	TRBV7-2	.	TRBJ1-5	few	TGTGCCAGCAGCTTAAACCGGGGGCCCCAGCATTTT	CASSLNRGPQHF
14	TRBV20-1	TRBD2	TRBJ2-1	.	TGCAGTGCTAGGCCGGGACTAGCCGGCTTGGGGCAGTTCTTC	CSARPGLAGLGQFF
15	TRBV3-1	TRBD1	TRBJ2-6	.	TGTGCCAGCAGCCATACCAGGGACAGCCCCAACGTCCTGACTTTC	CASSHTRDSPNVLTF
14	TRBV11-2	TRBD2	TRBJ2-5	few	TGTGCCAGCAGCGCCACGGGGGGCCAAGAGACCCAGTACTTC	CASSATGGQETQYF
17	TRBV6-2/TRBV6-3	TRBD2	TRBJ2-1	.	TGTGCCAGCAGTTACTCGAAGGGACTAGCGGGAGGGAATGAGCAGTTCTTC	CASSYSKGLAGGNEQFF
17	TRBV7-9	.	TRBJ2-1	few	TGTGCCAGCAGCGTGAGCGGGTACGTGTTTAGGGACAATGAGCAGTTCTTC	CASSVSGYVFRDNEQFF
13	TRBV20-1	TRBD1	TRBJ1-2	many	TGCAGTGCTATGGCAGGGGGTGAGGATGGCTACACCTTC	CSAMAGGEDGYTF
15	TRBV7-2	.	TRBJ2-1	once	TGTGCCAGCAGCTTAGTCGGGACGCCTACGGATGAGCAGTTCTTC	CASSLVGTPTDEQFF
14	TRBV11-2	.	TRBJ2-7	many	TGTGCCAGCACTGGGGTGGGAAGTCCCAACGAGCAGTACTTC	CASTGVGSPNEQYF
20	TRBV20-1	.	TRBJ1-5	.	TGCAGTGCTCCGACAGGCCATGCGGCCTTGGCACCAAATAGCAATCAGCCCCAGCATTTT	CSAPTGHAALAPNSNQPQHF
16	TRBV7-2	.	TRBJ1-5	.	TGTGCCAGCAGCTTAGTAGGGGCAGGCGGCAATCAGCCCCAGCATTTT	CASSLVGAGGNQPQHF
12	TRBV11-3	.	TRBJ2-1	few	TGTGCCAGCAGCTTAGAGCTTGGGGAGCAGTTCTTC	CASSLELGEQFF
14	TRBV5-1	.	TRBJ2-7	few	TGCGCCAGCAGCTTGGGGACAGACCGCTACGAGCAGTACTTC	CASSLGTDRYEQYF